These 14 T cell receptor beta chains share one sample of origin, sequenced in a study of T cell changes during pregnancy in multiple sclerosis. Generated by immunoSEQ multiplex PCR, the TCRdb table keeps only in-frame clones and is missing some. Of some 70,000 clones in the sample, roughly 89% were seen once. The specimen comprised peripheral blood, sampled after pregnancy. These receptors were collected from a female donor in good health, enrolled as a control in a pregnancy study.

The genes are TRBV11-2 and TRBJ2-1; 14 positions match TRBD2. V lost 5 bases to trimming and J lost 10 bases; unmatched junction nucleotides: 7. CDR3 length equals 15 residues. Germline V gene data show CDR1 as SGHAT and CDR2 as FQNNGV. This chain's CDR3 is CASSVTSGRAPEQFF. The CDR3 region has the DNA TGTGCCAGCAGCGTGACTAGCGGGAGGGCCCCGGAGCAGTTCTTC.

The chain carries TRBV7-9 and TRBJ2-7; TRBD1 matches 8 bases. CDR1 and CDR2 from the germline V gene are SEHNR and FQNEAQ (reference sequence). V gave up 5 bases and J gave up 2 bases; unmatched junction bases: 5. This CDR3 contains 14 residues. CDR3 sequence (DNA): TGTGCCAGCAGCGCCACAGGGGGAGCCTACGAGCAGTACTTC. Its protein product is CASSATGGAYEQYF.

CDR3 residues: CASSTPDRRNTEAFF. The CDR3 DNA reads TGTGCCAGTAGTACTCCAGACAGGCGCAATACTGAAGCTTTCTTT. The chain couples TRBV19 to TRBJ1-1, with a tentative D call TRBD1 (6 bases). This CDR3 is 15 amino acids long. Trimming took 4 bases from V and 5 from J, leaving 17 bases between them. Germline CDR1 reads LNHDA; CDR2 reads SQIVND (reference sequence). Using reference TRBV19 and TRBJ1-1 for the parts outside the CDR3, the full variable domain is DGGITQSPKYLFRKEGQNVTLSCEQNLNHDAMYWYRQDPGQGLRLIYYSQIVNDFQKGDIAEGYSVSREKKESFPLTVTSAQKNPTAFYLCASSTPDRRNTEAFFGQGTRLTVV.

The CDR3 sequence is CAISGLLAGGQAEMLITGELFF. CDR3 sequence (DNA): TGTGCCATCAGTGGATTGCTAGCGGGGGGGCAGGCGGAAATGCTCATCACCGGGGAGCTGTTTTTT. V usage is TRBV10-3 and J usage is TRBJ2-2, with TRBD2 matching over 12 bases. Germline trimming cut 4 bases from V and 4 bases from J; bases unmatched to any gene: 22. Per the germline V gene, CDR1 is ENHRY and CDR2 is SYGVKD. The CDR3 runs to 22 residues.

V gene TRBV7-2 combines with J gene TRBJ2-7; TRBD2 agrees at 8 bases. The CDR3 is 15 amino acids. V trimming: 5 bases; J trimming: 2 bases; junction bases outside the gene matches: 8. From germline, CDR1 is SGHTA and CDR2 FQGNSA. For the CDR3, the DNA is TGTGCCAGCAGCCCATCTAGCGGGCGAACCTACGAGCAGTACTTC. It codes for CASSPSSGRTYEQYF. Based on the CDR3 plus reference TRBV7-2 and TRBJ2-7, the full variable domain is GAGVSQSPSNKVTEKGKDVELRCDPISGHTALYWYRQSLGQGLEFLIYFQGNSAPDKSGLPSDRFSAERTGGSVSTLTIQRTQQEDSAVYLCASSPSSGRTYEQYFGPGTRLTVT.

This rearrangement joins TRBV2 to TRBJ2-4; the match to TRBD2 covers 11 bases. The CDR3 extends over 15 amino acids. The junction had 11 bases not matched to a gene; V was cut back by 8 bases and J by 8 bases. Per germline, CDR1 SNHLY and CDR2 FYNNEI. The CDR3 DNA is TGTGCCAGCGGGCTAGCGGGGGGCCCACTGTACATTCAGTACTTC. Residues: CASGLAGGPLYIQYF. Supplemented by reference TRBV2 and TRBJ2-4, the full variable domain reads EPEVTQTPSHQVTQMGQEVILRCVPISNHLYFYWYRQILGQKVEFLVSFYNNEISEKSEIFDDQFSVERPDGSNFTLKIRSTKLEDSAMYFCASGLAGGPLYIQYFGAGTRLSVL.

This chain joins TRBV7-2 and TRBJ1-1, with D maybe TRBD1 (5 bases). The CDR3 loop spans 15 amino acids. Trimming left V 0 bases short and J 4 bases short, with 12 bases between. Germline CDR1 reads SGHTA; CDR2 reads FQGNSA. CDR3 sequence: CASSLAGRGSTEAFF. In DNA form, the CDR3 reads TGTGCCAGCAGCTTAGCTGGGAGGGGAAGCACTGAAGCTTTCTTT.

V is TRBV5-4 and J is TRBJ2-1; possible D gene TRBD1, 5 bases. Germline V gene lookup returns CDR1 SGHNT and CDR2 YYREEE (reference sequence). The CDR3 spans 13 residues. Trimming shortened V by 5 bases and J by 3 bases, and 9 bases separated the two germline ends. The CDR3 nucleotides are TGTGCCAGCAGTTATGACAGCTACAATGAGCAGTTCTTC. Translating it yields CASSYDSYNEQFF.

The J gene is TRBJ1-4, the V gene TRBV11-2; 9 nucleotides line up with TRBD1. The junction had 9 bases not matched to a gene; V was cut back by 3 bases and J by 7 bases. Germline V lookup: CDR1 SGHAT, CDR2 FQNNGV. The CDR3 is made up of 16 amino acids. In DNA form, the CDR3 reads TGTGCCAGCAGCTTTGTTCAACAGGGGGCGGGTGAAAAACTGTTTTTT. The encoded protein is CASSFVQQGAGEKLFF.

This chain connects TRBV7-2 to TRBJ2-1, with D uncertain. The CDR3 runs to 14 residues. The germline gives CDR1 SGHTA, CDR2 FQGNSA. Trimming took off 5 bases at V and 8 bases at J, with 16 bases between the two ends. CDR3 nucleotides: TGTGCCAGCAGCCCACCCCCCACCAGCGATGAGCAGTTCTTC. Residues: CASSPPPTSDEQFF.

This clone was recorded only once. J is TRBJ2-4 and V is TRBV2; 7 nucleotides agree with TRBD1. The V segment lost 4 bases and the J segment 0 bases; nucleotides outside the gene matches: 6. There are 16 residues in the CDR3. CDR1 and CDR2 from the germline V gene are SNHLY and FYNNEI. The CDR3 sequence: CASSAGTVLAKNIQYF. The DNA for the CDR3 is TGTGCCAGCAGTGCCGGGACAGTCCTAGCCAAAAACATTCAGTACTTC.

The J gene is TRBJ1-6, the V gene TRBV11-2; D is unresolved. V was cut by 8 bases and J by 7 bases, with 12 bases left in between. Germline V gives CDR1 SGHAT, CDR2 FQNNGV. The CDR3 extends over 13 amino acids. CDR3 sequence: CASARGVNSPLHF. The DNA of the CDR3 is TGTGCCAGCGCCCGGGGTGTAAATTCACCCCTCCACTTT. The variable domain in full, completed from reference TRBV11-2 and TRBJ1-6, reads EAGVAQSPRYKIIEKRQSVAFWCNPISGHATLYWYQQILGQGPKLLIQFQNNGVVDDSQLPKDRFSAERLKGVDSTLKIQPAKLEDSAVYLCASARGVNSPLHFGNGTRLTVT.

The CDR3 DNA follows: TGTGCCAGCAGTTGGACAGGGGGAACCCCAAAAGCTTTCTTT. Its translation is CASSWTGGTPKAFF. The chain recombines TRBV2 with TRBJ1-1; TRBD1 agrees at 10 bases. The CDR3 is 14 amino acids. V was clipped by 5 bases and J by 9 bases; unmatched bases: 9. CDR1 is SNHLY and CDR2 is FYNNEI in the germline V gene.

This chain links TRBV28 with TRBJ1-1, with TRBD1 identical over 7 bases. The ends lost 6 bases at V and 5 bases at J; junction bases unmatched: 9. The CDR3 is made up of 14 amino acids. Germline V gene lookup returns CDR1 MDHEN and CDR2 SYDVKM. Here the CDR3 reads CASSPRAGGTEAFF. The CDR3 DNA is TGTGCCAGCAGCCCCCGGGCAGGGGGTACTGAAGCTTTCTTT.